A single T cell receptor (beta chain) is shown here with its context. No antigen is known for it. The data were obtained in a study of CD8+ T cells in alopecia areata. Study results and caveats: The study found higher clonality in lesional than normal scalp, especially in alopecia totalis/universalis. Sequencing of scalp samples also includes resident alphabeta T cells from normal skin.

Reverse transcribed after extraction, RNA yielded cDNA as the sequencing template. Sequencing was performed with immunoSEQ multiplex PCR; in TCRdb, only in-frame clones are kept and a portion is missing. Of around 190,000 clones in the sample, more than 55% were seen once. Sorting of CD4+ and CD8+ T cells was performed on PBMCs. The germline V and J ends were trimmed by 5 bases and 4 bases, with 17 bases remaining between them. The CDR3 totals 15 residues. The germline V gene encodes CDR1 SEHNR and CDR2 FQNEAQ (reference sequence). Sequencing used CD8+ T cells sorted from blood. The source of this sequence is a human donor in good health. This sequence joins TRBV7-9 and TRBJ1-2; TRBD1 might be the D (6 bases). The CDR3 nucleotides read TGTGCCAGCAGCCCCGAAGCGGGACAAACCTATGGCTACACCTTC. Translation: CASSPEAGQTYGYTF.